This TCR beta chain was recovered during a study of type 1 and type 2 diabetes patients. General observations from the study: Age and gender were not matched between study groups, possibly biasing interpretation.

The CDR3 is 11 amino acids. Trimming pared 1 base from V and 9 bases from J, leaving 6 bases between. Amplification started from genomic DNA. A primer set of 30 forward and 13 reverse primers amplified the CDR3. TCRdb independently ran MiXCR on the multiplex PCR reads; one entry per CDR3 protein. This table has about 250,000 distinct CDR3 sequences, around 47% appearing once. This clonotype was recorded a few times. Its antigen is still unknown. This receptor was taken from a young man with type 2 diabetes. The rearrangement uses TRBV12-3 or TRBV12-4 and TRBJ1-1; no firm D call. The sequenced material came from peripheral blood mononuclear cells (PBMCs). The CDR3 region has the DNA TGTGCCAGCAGTTTAGTTCATAAAGCTTTCTTT. Amino acid sequence: CASSLVHKAFF.